These 8 T cell receptor beta chains originate from one sample sequenced in a study of beta chain features in type 1 diabetes. These TCRs' antigens remain unknown. Expressed TCRB transcripts were sequenced after all isolated RNA was converted to cDNA. Sequencing used immunoSEQ multiplex PCR; TCRdb keeps in-frame clones, though not all of them. The sample contains 50,000 to 65,000 clones, roughly two fifths of which appear only once. Study outcomes and limitations: When Type 1 diabetes patients were examined, their TCRB CDR3s proved moderately but significantly shorter in all four CD4+ subsets.

Sequencing was carried out using Tregs from blood. Receptors originate from a man aged 30 to 45 with type 1 diabetes.

The V gene is TRBV16, the J gene TRBJ2-5; D gene ambiguous. The ends were cut back, 5 bases at V and 5 bases at J, with 12 bases in the middle. Germline lookup yields CDR1 KGHSY and CDR2 FQNENV. This CDR3 comprises 13 residues. In DNA, the CDR3 is TGTGCCAGCAGCATAACTGGTCGGGAGACCCAGTACTTC. It specifies CASSITGRETQYF.

The V and J genes are TRBV7-9 and TRBJ2-2; D uncertain. V lost 3 bases to trimming and J lost 6 bases, with 8 bases between them. Germline V gives CDR1 SEHNR, CDR2 FQNEAQ (reference sequence). There are 13 residues in the CDR3. The CDR3 is CASSFTSAGELFF. CDR3 nucleotides: TGTGCCAGCAGCTTTACAAGCGCCGGGGAGCTGTTTTTT. The full variable domain, in which reference TRBV7-9 and TRBJ2-2 provide the parts outside the CDR3, is DTGVSQNPRHKITKRGQNVTFRCDPISEHNRLYWYRQTLGQGPEFLTYFQNEAQLEKSRLLSDRFSAERPKGSFSTLEIQRTEQGDSAMYLCASSFTSAGELFFGEGSRLTVL.

The rearrangement uses TRBV4-2 and TRBJ2-1; D unresolved. Trimming shortened V by 4 bases and J by 5 bases, and 12 bases separated the two germline ends. The CDR3 has 14 residues. Germline loops: CDR1 LGHNA, CDR2 YNFKEQ. The CDR3 coding sequence is TGTGCCAGCAGCCCTGTGGCTAGTGACAATGAGCAGTTCTTC. Translation gives CASSPVASDNEQFF.

This clone has a handful of counts. This chain joins TRBV5-1 and TRBJ1-2; D remains ambiguous. Germline assignment: CDR1 SGHRS and CDR2 YFSETQ. The CDR3 has 13 amino acids. Trimming stripped 0 bases from V and 8 bases from J, with 11 bases between. The DNA for the CDR3 is TGCGCCAGCAGCTTGGGACCCGTGGAGGGCTACACCTTC. Translating gives CASSLGPVEGYTF. The whole variable domain, remainder taken from reference TRBV5-1 and TRBJ1-2, is KAGVTQTPRYLIKTRGQQVTLSCSPISGHRSVSWYQQTPGQGLQFLFEYFSETQRNKGNFPGRFSGRQFSNSRSEMNVSTLELGDSALYLCASSLGPVEGYTFGSGTRLTVV.

Turning to this clone: The junction and the germline gene differ at one end; a read error may be behind it. The CDR3 nucleotides read TGTGCCTGCAGTTATGGGGGGTCAATTACTGAAGCTTTCTTT. It codes for CACSYGGSITEAFF. The V gene is TRBV6-5, the J gene TRBJ1-1, with D perhaps TRBD1 (5 bases). The CDR3 has 14 residues. The germline V gene has CDR1 MNHEY and CDR2 SVGAGI.

The V and J genes are TRBV28 and TRBJ2-1; 14 bases map to TRBD2. The CDR3 has 16 residues. Germline lookup yields CDR1 MDHEN and CDR2 SYDVKM. The junction had 14 bases not matched to a gene; V was cut back by 5 bases and J by 14 bases. The CDR3 DNA is TGTGCCAGCAGTCCACCGGGACTAGCGGGAGAAGTAACCAAGTTCTTC. Protein: CASSPPGLAGEVTKFF.

The chain employs TRBV28 and TRBJ2-7; 9 bases agree with TRBD2. J lost 6 bases, V lost 5 bases, and 14 bases had no gene match. The germline gives CDR1 MDHEN, CDR2 SYDVKM. The CDR3 sequence is 16 residues long. The chain's CDR3 is CASSRHLGTSLFEQYF. Written as DNA, the CDR3 is TGTGCCAGCAGTCGCCACCTAGGGACTAGCTTGTTCGAGCAGTACTTC.

The table lists this clone with a few counts. The rearrangement links TRBV5-4 to TRBJ1-1; TRBD1 aligns across 8 bases. V trimming: 6 bases; J trimming: 4 bases; junction bases outside the gene matches: 8. Germline V gene lookup returns CDR1 SGHNT and CDR2 YYREEE (reference sequence). The CDR3 loop spans 14 amino acids. In DNA form, the CDR3 reads TGTGCCAGCACCATGACAGGGGCGGTCACTGAAGCTTTCTTT. It encodes CASTMTGAVTEAFF.